This is a list of T cell receptor beta chains from one sample in a study of stem cell transplantation in POMP-related autoinflammatory disease. The data were produced by immunoSEQ multiplex PCR, yet TCRdb's version contains in-frame clones alone and is incomplete. The sample holds tens of thousands of clones, approximately 91% seen once. Sequences were derived from CD4+ T cells from PBMCs, sampled after stem cell transplantation. These receptors all come from a human patient with POMP-related autoinflammation and immune dysregulation (PRAID). The graft donor may have given rise to some T cells. Both conserved end residues are part of each CDR3. The D gene is left open where the match is weak. Rows give clone size only sometimes, using once, few, many, or a class for an expanded clone.

j_call v_call d_call clone_size cdr3_aa cdr3_nt
TRBJ2-1 TRBV29-1 TRBD2 - CSVGYRLAGDNEQFF TGCAGCGTTGGCTACCGACTAGCGGGTGACAATGAGCAGTTCTTC
TRBJ2-3 TRBV2 TRBD1 once CASSDRDRATDTQYF TGTGCCAGCAGTGACCGGGACAGGGCCACAGATACGCAGTATTTT
TRBJ2-7 TRBV6-5 TRBD1 - CASSYGGPGQGYEQYF TGTGCCAGCAGTTACGGGGGCCCTGGACAGGGCTACGAGCAGTACTTC
TRBJ2-7 TRBV11-2 - - CASSYERAYEQYF TGTGCCAGCAGCTATGAAAGGGCCTACGAGCAGTACTTC
TRBJ2-5 TRBV24-1 TRBD1 - CATSDELPGQEGTQYF TGTGCCACCAGTGATGAGCTCCCGGGACAGGAAGGGACCCAGTACTTC
TRBJ2-2 TRBV2 - - CASSEGPGPTGELFF TGTGCCAGCAGTGAAGGTCCCGGGCCCACCGGGGAGCTGTTTTTT
TRBJ2-4 TRBV3-1/TRBV3-2 - - CASSQGPRNIQYF TGTGCCAGCAGCCAAGGTCCGCGAAACATTCAGTACTTC
TRBJ1-1 TRBV10-2 - - CASSRGRGGGAEAFF TGCGCCAGCTCGAGGGGCCGGGGCGGAGGCGCTGAAGCTTTCTTT
TRBJ2-1 TRBV5-1 TRBD2 - CASSLERGGNYNEQFF TGCGCCAGCAGCTTGGAACGCGGGGGGAACTACAATGAGCAGTTCTTC
TRBJ2-2 TRBV19 TRBD1 - CASRTAQTGGHTGELFF TGTGCCAGTAGAACCGCCCAGACAGGGGGCCACACCGGGGAGCTGTTTTTT
TRBJ2-7 TRBV2 TRBD1 - CASSSGTGTYEQYF TGTGCCAGCAGTTCCGGGACAGGTACCTACGAGCAGTACTTC
TRBJ1-4 TRBV11-2 - few CASRRGYNEKLFF TGTGCCAGCAGAAGGGGTTATAATGAAAAACTGTTTTTT
TRBJ2-3 TRBV7-8 TRBD2 - CASSQSVAGGTQYF TGTGCCAGCAGCCAGTCGGTAGCGGGAGGTACGCAGTATTTT
TRBJ2-7 TRBV15 TRBD1 - CATSRGWPGQGRSEQYF TGTGCCACCAGCAGAGGTTGGCCGGGACAGGGACGCTCCGAGCAGTACTTC
TRBJ1-2 TRBV12-3/TRBV12-4 - - CASSLPPNYGYTF TGTGCCAGCAGTTTACCGCCAAACTATGGCTACACCTTC
TRBJ1-2 TRBV5-1 TRBD1 - CASSLATDRGLHGYTF TGCGCCAGCAGCTTGGCCACGGACAGGGGGCTTCATGGCTACACCTTC
TRBJ1-4 TRBV9 - once CASSVGGVNEKLFF TGTGCCAGCAGCGTAGGGGGAGTTAATGAAAAACTGTTTTTT
TRBJ2-4 TRBV18 - - CASSPQVRGGIQYF TGTGCCAGCTCACCACAGGTCAGGGGGGGCATTCAGTACTTC
TRBJ2-7 TRBV19 TRBD2 - CASSIISGASYEQYF TGTGCCAGTAGTATTATCAGCGGGGCCTCCTACGAGCAGTACTTC
TRBJ1-5 TRBV28 TRBD1 - CASTFGQGSHQPQHF TGTGCCAGCACCTTCGGACAGGGAAGCCATCAGCCCCAGCATTTT
TRBJ1-1 TRBV11-2 - - CASSLAGANTEAFF TGTGCCAGCAGCCTAGCGGGCGCAAACACTGAAGCTTTCTTT
TRBJ1-5 TRBV6-6 - - CASSTVGRVQPQHF TGTGCCAGCAGTACAGTGGGGCGGGTTCAGCCCCAGCATTTT
TRBJ2-3 TRBV19 TRBD1 - CASSNRDRYTDTQYF TGTGCCAGTAGTAACCGGGACAGATACACAGATACGCAGTATTTT
TRBJ1-5 TRBV19 TRBD1 - CASTGQYNQPQHF TGTGCCAGTACGGGACAGTACAATCAGCCCCAGCATTTT
TRBJ1-1 TRBV5-1 TRBD1 - CASSRQGADTEAFF TGCGCCAGCAGCCGGCAGGGGGCGGACACTGAAGCTTTCTTT
TRBJ1-5 TRBV5-8 - - CASSSILGRARDSNQPQHF TGTGCCAGCAGCTCCATTTTGGGTCGGGCGAGGGATTCCAATCAGCCCCAGCATTTT
TRBJ2-1 TRBV28 - - CASIPSSGRNSYNEQFF TGTGCCAGCATCCCCTCATCGGGGCGGAACTCCTACAATGAGCAGTTCTTC
TRBJ2-1 TRBV24-1 - - CATSPGPYNEQFF TGTGCCACCAGCCCCGGGCCCTACAATGAGCAGTTCTTC